This TCR beta chain stems from a study of T cell repertoires in cytomegalovirus infection. Background on the study: Public signatures in TCR beta pointed to CMV infection and matching HLA type. Findings and caveats of the study: HLA-C-restricted TCR beta clonotypes specific for CMV led the ex vivo response. Public TCR beta family frequency separated CMV-and-HLA carriers, including in an independent cohort.

This clonotype was seen only a few times. What it recognizes is unknown. One entry per CDR3 protein results from TCRdb running MiXCR on the reads. Of some 920,000 distinct CDR3 sequences listed, roughly a third are singletons. This receptor was obtained from a human donor in good health (CMV status not recorded). Some clones in this sample may be carry-over from other donors' samples. The sequencing here drew on cultured CD8+ T cells from PBMCs, taken from culture after CMV antigen stimulation.

The CDR3 sequence: CASSSWTGGTDTQYF. CDR3 nucleotides: TGTGCCAGCAGTTCGTGGACAGGGGGAACAGATACGCAGTATTTT. The chain uses TRBV27 and TRBJ2-3, with 10 positions matching TRBD1. Trimming removed 4 bases from V and 3 bases from J; junction bases left unmatched: 4. The CDR3 covers 15 residues. Germline CDR1 MNHEY, CDR2 SMNVEV (reference sequence).